This T cell receptor (beta chain) is drawn from a study of CD8 T cells in Susac syndrome. RNA, at about 0.5 to 1 ug, was reverse transcribed with random hexamers. TCRdb itself ran the immunoSEQ multiplex PCR reads through MiXCR, one entry per CDR3 protein. Of some 63,000 distinct CDR3 sequences listed, 85% to 95% are singletons. The multiple sclerosis control cohort comprised treatment-naive individuals presenting with stable or active relapsing-remitting disease. From germline, CDR1 is SGHTA and CDR2 FQGNSA. V lost 5 bases and J 0 bases, leaving 5 bases between the germline ends. There are 12 residues in the CDR3.

This clonotype originated in a human donor with multiple sclerosis. The source material was CD8+ T cells from PBMCs. V gene TRBV7-2 combines with J gene TRBJ2-7; D not resolved. The CDR3 is CASSLISYEQYF. CDR3 bases: TGTGCCAGCAGCCTTATCTCCTACGAGCAGTACTTC. The full variable domain, in which reference TRBV7-2 and TRBJ2-7 provide the parts outside the CDR3, is GAGVSQSPSNKVTEKGKDVELRCDPISGHTALYWYRQSLGQGLEFLIYFQGNSAPDKSGLPSDRFSAERTGGSVSTLTIQRTQQEDSAVYLCASSLISYEQYFGPGTRLTVT.